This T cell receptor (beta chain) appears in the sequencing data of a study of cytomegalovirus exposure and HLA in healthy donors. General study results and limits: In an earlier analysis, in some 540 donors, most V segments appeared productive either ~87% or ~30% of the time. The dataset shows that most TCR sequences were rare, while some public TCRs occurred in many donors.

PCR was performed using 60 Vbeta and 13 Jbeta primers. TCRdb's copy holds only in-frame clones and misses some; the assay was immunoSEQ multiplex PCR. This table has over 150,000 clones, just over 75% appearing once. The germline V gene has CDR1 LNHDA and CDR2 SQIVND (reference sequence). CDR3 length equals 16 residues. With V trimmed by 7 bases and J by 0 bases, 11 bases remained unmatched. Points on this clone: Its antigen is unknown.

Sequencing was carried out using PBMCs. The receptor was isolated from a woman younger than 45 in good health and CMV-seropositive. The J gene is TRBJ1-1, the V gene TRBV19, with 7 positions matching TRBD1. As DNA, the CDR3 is TGTGCCAGTAACCCGGGACAGAATTACATGAACACTGAAGCTTTCTTT. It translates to CASNPGQNYMNTEAFF.